A selection of T cell receptor beta chains follows, all from one sample in a study of blood T cells in healthy people across ages. MiXCR, run by TCRdb on the 5' RACE reads, gives a single entry per CDR3 protein. The table records 1.5 million to 2 million distinct CDR3 sequences, 49% of them present only once. What was sequenced was blood. Receptors originate from a middle-aged woman in good health. The CDR3 runs from the conserved cysteine through the conserved F or W. Each record gives: V gene, J gene, D gene, clone size, CDR3 DNA, CDR3 protein. The D gene is left open where the match is weak. Not every row has a clone size; where given, it reads once, few, many or a size class.

V: TRBV7-2; J: TRBJ1-1; D: TRBD1; size: few; DNA: TGTGCCAGCAGCCTAGACAGGGTTGGGAAGGGCACTGAAGCTTTCTTT; CDR3: CASSLDRVGKGTEAFF
V: TRBV7-2; J: TRBJ1-1; D: .; size: few; DNA: TGTGCCAGCAGCTTAATGGGGGCACCGGGCACTGAAGCTTTCTTT; CDR3: CASSLMGAPGTEAFF
V: TRBV9; J: TRBJ2-1; D: .; size: .; DNA: TGTGCCAGCAGCGCTGACTACCGCGCCCTCACTGAGCAGTTCTTC; CDR3: CASSADYRALTEQFF
V: TRBV28; J: TRBJ2-1; D: TRBD1; size: few; DNA: TGTGCCAGCAACAGGGGCGGGACAGGGAGCAATGAGCAGTTCTTC; CDR3: CASNRGGTGSNEQFF
V: TRBV2; J: TRBJ1-5; D: .; size: .; DNA: TGTGCCAGCGGCCGGGGCTCTTTCAATCAGCCCCAGCATTTT; CDR3: CASGRGSFNQPQHF
V: TRBV12-3/TRBV12-4; J: TRBJ1-5; D: .; size: .; DNA: TGTGCCAGCAGTTTTGTCACAGTGGGTCAGCCCCAGCATTTT; CDR3: CASSFVTVGQPQHF
V: TRBV11-1; J: TRBJ2-1; D: TRBD1; size: .; DNA: TGTGCCAGCAGCTCCGCTCAAGGACAGGTCCTTTCCTACAATGAGCAGTTCTTC; CDR3: CASSSAQGQVLSYNEQFF
V: TRBV6-2/TRBV6-3; J: TRBJ2-3; D: .; size: few; DNA: TGTGCCAGCAGTTGGACTGTACAAACGCAGTATTTT; CDR3: CASSWTVQTQYF
V: TRBV20-1; J: TRBJ2-7; D: TRBD2; size: few; DNA: TGCAGTGGGTTAGCGGGGGGGCGAGATTCTGCCGAGCAGTACTTC; CDR3: CSGLAGGRDSAEQYF
V: TRBV7-3; J: TRBJ2-6; D: .; size: .; DNA: TGTCCCAGCAGCTTAGGGAACTCTGGGGCCAACGTCCTGACTTTC; CDR3: CPSSLGNSGANVLTF
V: TRBV6-5; J: TRBJ1-1; D: .; size: .; DNA: TGTGCCAGCAACAAATACGCTGGGGGTCTGAACACTGAAGCTTTCTTT; CDR3: CASNKYAGGLNTEAFF
V: TRBV6-5; J: TRBJ1-2; D: .; size: .; DNA: TGCGCCAGCAGTTACGGGATGGGTTTGAGCTATGGCTACACCTTC; CDR3: CASSYGMGLSYGYTF
V: TRBV9; J: TRBJ2-1; D: TRBD2; size: few; DNA: TGTGCCAGCAGCGTAGCGGGGGGGACTGGGAATGAGCAGTTCTTC; CDR3: CASSVAGGTGNEQFF
V: TRBV3-1; J: TRBJ1-2; D: TRBD1; size: .; DNA: TGTGCCAGCAGCCAAGAAGTCGGACAGGGAAGGTATGGCTACACCTTC; CDR3: CASSQEVGQGRYGYTF
V: TRBV7-9; J: TRBJ2-1; D: TRBD2; size: .; DNA: TGTGCCAGCAGCTTAGCGCATGCTAGCGGGACCTACAATGAGCAGTTCTTC; CDR3: CASSLAHASGTYNEQFF
V: TRBV7-9; J: TRBJ2-1; D: TRBD1; size: few; DNA: TGTGCCAGCAGCTCTGAGGACAGGGTAGATGAGCAGTTCTTC; CDR3: CASSSEDRVDEQFF
V: TRBV2; J: TRBJ2-5; D: TRBD1; size: .; DNA: TGTGCCAGCAGTGAATTCAAACCCGGTCGGGACAGGGCGGAGACCCAGTACTTC; CDR3: CASSEFKPGRDRAETQYF
V: TRBV24-1; J: TRBJ2-1; D: .; size: few; DNA: TGTGCCACCAGTGCACCACTAGAGGACTCCTACAATGAGCAGTTCTTC; CDR3: CATSAPLEDSYNEQFF
V: TRBV7-9; J: TRBJ2-7; D: .; size: .; DNA: TGTGCCAGCAGCTTAGATTTGGGGTTCCTCCAACCCCAATACGAGCAGTACTTC; CDR3: CASSLDLGFLQPQYEQYF
V: TRBV7-2; J: TRBJ2-3; D: TRBD2; size: .; DNA: TGTGCCAGCAGCTCAGCCGGGACTACCACAGATACGCAGTATTTT; CDR3: CASSSAGTTTDTQYF
V: TRBV9; J: TRBJ1-1; D: TRBD1; size: .; DNA: TGTGCCAGCACCCCGGGACAGGGTGCCCCTGAAGCTTTCTTT; CDR3: CASTPGQGAPEAFF
V: TRBV28; J: TRBJ2-7; D: .; size: .; DNA: TGTGCCAGCATCCCGACCCGACCTGAGCAGTACTTC; CDR3: CASIPTRPEQYF